This TCR beta chain was captured in a study of blood T cell repertoires in COVID-19. The overall study: The United States, Italy and Spain were the sources of the acute and convalescent COVID-19 samples. Nucleic acid was either cDNA or gDNA, and it came from T cells, B-cell-depleted T cells, or PBMCs.

Original methodology: Estimates of nucleated cell counts were drawn from the amplification of reference gene primers. Clones were sequenced by immunoSEQ multiplex PCR, and TCRdb holds only the in-frame ones, with some missing. V and J calls and clone size follow that table, whereas D and trimming were derived from the DNA. The sample has tens of thousands of clones, around nine tenths seen once. Germline assignment: CDR1 WSHSY and CDR2 SAAADI. The CDR3 has 13 amino acids. Germline trimming cut 7 bases from V and 4 bases from J; bases unmatched to any gene: 5. The chain is built from TRBV10-2 and TRBJ2-3; 7 nucleotides match TRBD2. Sequenced sample: peripheral blood. This TCR derives from a man older than 75 with acute or convalescent COVID-19. CDR3 protein: CASNRGGSDTQYF. Written as DNA, the CDR3 is TGCGCCAGCAATCGGGGAGGGTCAGATACGCAGTATTTT.